The rows below give T cell receptor beta chains drawn from one sample of a study of technical replicates of blood from a few donors. Only in-frame clones appear in the TCRdb table, and some are missing; sequencing was by immunoSEQ multiplex PCR. The table lists fewer than 90,000 clones, almost 98% of them singletons. The sample consisted of T cells isolated from PBMCs. Every receptor here comes from a human donor in good health. CDR3s include the opening cysteine and the closing phenylalanine or tryptophan. The order of the fields is D gene, J gene, clone size, V gene, CDR3 protein, CDR3 DNA. The D gene is left open where the match is weak. Where a row states a size, it is once, few, many or the class of an expanded clone; other rows omit it.

d_gene: .
j_gene: TRBJ1-2
abundance: .
v_gene: TRBV29-1
CDR3aa: CIILLGAFDYTF
CDR3nt: TGCATCATTCTTTTGGGGGCTTTTGACTACACCTTC

d_gene: TRBD1
j_gene: TRBJ1-2
abundance: once
v_gene: TRBV4-1
CDR3aa: CASSSPGTGVDGYTF
CDR3nt: TGCGCCAGCAGCTCGCCCGGGACAGGGGTCGATGGCTACACCTTC

d_gene: .
j_gene: TRBJ2-1
abundance: .
v_gene: TRBV5-1
CDR3aa: CASSDDLDEQFF
CDR3nt: TGCGCCAGCAGCGACGACTTAGATGAGCAGTTCTTC

d_gene: TRBD1
j_gene: TRBJ2-1
abundance: .
v_gene: TRBV6-5
CDR3aa: CASSHRGPVVDEQFF
CDR3nt: TGTGCCAGCAGTCACAGGGGGCCCGTAGTTGATGAGCAGTTCTTC

d_gene: .
j_gene: TRBJ1-2
abundance: .
v_gene: TRBV5-1
CDR3aa: CASSRDIRDYGYTF
CDR3nt: TGCGCCAGCAGCAGAGACATTCGAGACTATGGCTACACCTTC

d_gene: TRBD1
j_gene: TRBJ1-2
abundance: .
v_gene: TRBV27
CDR3aa: CASSSLGTGHGYTF
CDR3nt: TGTGCCAGCAGTTCGCTCGGGACAGGGCATGGCTACACCTTC

d_gene: TRBD1
j_gene: TRBJ1-2
abundance: once
v_gene: TRBV28
CDR3aa: CASSVTGGTFGYTF
CDR3nt: TGTGCCAGCAGTGTAACAGGGGGGACGTTTGGCTACACCTTC

d_gene: .
j_gene: TRBJ2-7
abundance: .
v_gene: TRBV6-5
CDR3aa: CASAGAGYEQYF
CDR3nt: TGTGCCAGCGCTGGGGCCGGCTACGAGCAGTACTTC

d_gene: TRBD1
j_gene: TRBJ2-7
abundance: .
v_gene: TRBV5-1
CDR3aa: CASSLAPGTGTYEQYF
CDR3nt: TGCGCCAGCAGCTTGGCGCCCGGGACAGGGACCTACGAGCAGTACTTC

d_gene: .
j_gene: TRBJ2-5
abundance: .
v_gene: TRBV14
CDR3aa: CASSQGGAEETQYF
CDR3nt: TGTGCCAGCAGCCAAGGAGGAGCGGAAGAGACCCAGTACTTC

d_gene: .
j_gene: TRBJ1-4
abundance: .
v_gene: TRBV4-1
CDR3aa: CASSQVGTSFGPKLFF
CDR3nt: TGCGCCAGCAGCCAAGTTGGAACTAGTTTCGGGCCCAAACTGTTTTTT

d_gene: .
j_gene: TRBJ2-1
abundance: .
v_gene: TRBV6-1
CDR3aa: CASKFGAGLYNEQFF
CDR3nt: TGTGCCAGCAAATTCGGTGCAGGGCTTTACAATGAGCAGTTCTTC

d_gene: .
j_gene: TRBJ1-1
abundance: .
v_gene: TRBV10-1
CDR3aa: CASSPGNTEAFF
CDR3nt: TGCGCCAGCTCTCCCGGGAACACTGAAGCTTTCTTT

d_gene: .
j_gene: TRBJ2-7
abundance: .
v_gene: TRBV7-8
CDR3aa: CASSLAGVVEQYF
CDR3nt: TGTGCCAGCAGCTTAGCGGGAGTTGTCGAGCAGTACTTC

d_gene: .
j_gene: TRBJ1-5
abundance: .
v_gene: TRBV15
CDR3aa: CATSRVTGDNQPQHF
CDR3nt: TGTGCCACCAGCAGAGTGACAGGAGACAATCAGCCCCAGCATTTT

d_gene: TRBD2
j_gene: TRBJ2-7
abundance: .
v_gene: TRBV29-1
CDR3aa: CSVGRLAGGPQYEQYF
CDR3nt: TGCAGCGTTGGACGACTAGCGGGAGGCCCCCAGTACGAGCAGTACTTC

d_gene: .
j_gene: TRBJ2-5
abundance: once
v_gene: TRBV29-1
CDR3aa: CSVVGTHGETQYF
CDR3nt: TGCAGCGTTGTTGGCACCCATGGAGAGACCCAGTACTTC

d_gene: TRBD1
j_gene: TRBJ1-4
abundance: .
v_gene: TRBV30
CDR3aa: CAWSPTRTGKNEKLFF
CDR3nt: TGTGCCTGGAGTCCCACCCGGACAGGAAAAAATGAAAAACTGTTTTTT

d_gene: .
j_gene: TRBJ1-1
abundance: .
v_gene: TRBV6-4
CDR3aa: CANRRLNTEAFF
CDR3nt: TGTGCCAACAGGAGGCTGAACACTGAAGCTTTCTTT

d_gene: .
j_gene: TRBJ2-7
abundance: .
v_gene: TRBV11-2
CDR3aa: CASSLAPEAYEQYF
CDR3nt: TGTGCCAGCAGCTTAGCCCCAGAGGCCTACGAGCAGTACTTC

d_gene: .
j_gene: TRBJ2-7
abundance: .
v_gene: TRBV6-5
CDR3aa: CASSYSRTNSYEQYF
CDR3nt: TGTGCCAGCAGCTATAGCCGGACTAATTCCTACGAGCAGTACTTC

d_gene: TRBD1
j_gene: TRBJ1-5
abundance: .
v_gene: TRBV4-1
CDR3aa: CASRPSPIQGLSNQPQHF
CDR3nt: TGCGCCAGCAGACCAAGCCCTATACAGGGGCTTAGCAATCAGCCCCAGCATTTT

d_gene: TRBD1
j_gene: TRBJ1-2
abundance: .
v_gene: TRBV6-4
CDR3aa: CASSYNPGQNYGYTF
CDR3nt: TGTGCCAGCAGTTATAATCCGGGACAGAACTATGGCTACACCTTC

d_gene: .
j_gene: TRBJ1-2
abundance: .
v_gene: TRBV12-5
CDR3aa: CASGMRENNGYTF
CDR3nt: TGTGCTAGTGGGATGAGGGAGAACAATGGCTACACCTTC

d_gene: TRBD2
j_gene: TRBJ2-1
abundance: once
v_gene: TRBV7-9
CDR3aa: CASTPLAGYNEQFF
CDR3nt: TGTGCCAGCACTCCACTAGCGGGATACAATGAGCAGTTCTTC

d_gene: TRBD1
j_gene: TRBJ2-2
abundance: .
v_gene: TRBV5-1
CDR3aa: CASSTHLTGLGPGTGELFF
CDR3nt: TGCGCCAGCAGCACCCATTTGACAGGGTTGGGGCCGGGGACCGGGGAGCTGTTTTTT

d_gene: TRBD1
j_gene: TRBJ1-1
abundance: .
v_gene: TRBV19
CDR3aa: CASSIPQNRGRSEAFF
CDR3nt: TGTGCCAGTAGTATACCCCAAAACAGGGGACGGAGTGAAGCTTTCTTT

d_gene: TRBD2
j_gene: TRBJ2-7
abundance: .
v_gene: TRBV25-1
CDR3aa: CASSEYTRGGYEQYF
CDR3nt: TGTGCCAGCAGTGAATACACTCGCGGGGGTTACGAGCAGTACTTC

d_gene: TRBD1
j_gene: TRBJ1-4
abundance: .
v_gene: TRBV7-6
CDR3aa: CASSLARGQNEKLFF
CDR3nt: TGTGCCAGCAGCTTAGCCAGGGGGCAAAATGAAAAACTGTTTTTT

d_gene: .
j_gene: TRBJ2-1
abundance: .
v_gene: TRBV7-9
CDR3aa: CASSPDSSVQFF
CDR3nt: TGTGCCAGCAGCCCGGACAGTTCGGTGCAGTTCTTC

d_gene: TRBD1
j_gene: TRBJ2-5
abundance: .
v_gene: TRBV28
CDR3aa: CASSLNRGIRTQYF
CDR3nt: TGTGCCAGCAGTTTAAACAGGGGGATCAGAACCCAGTACTTC

d_gene: TRBD1
j_gene: TRBJ1-1
abundance: .
v_gene: TRBV7-9
CDR3aa: CATEGQVGTEAFF
CDR3nt: TGTGCCACTGAGGGACAGGTGGGCACTGAAGCTTTCTTT

d_gene: .
j_gene: TRBJ2-5
abundance: .
v_gene: TRBV10-1
CDR3aa: CASSATSKSGTQYF
CDR3nt: TGCGCCAGCAGTGCCACTAGTAAAAGTGGGACCCAGTACTTC

d_gene: .
j_gene: TRBJ1-5
abundance: .
v_gene: TRBV27
CDR3aa: CASSPGAGQPQHF
CDR3nt: TGTGCCAGCAGCCCCGGCGCGGGACAGCCCCAGCATTTT

d_gene: .
j_gene: TRBJ1-4
abundance: .
v_gene: TRBV7-9
CDR3aa: CASSLVGLRGNNEKLFF
CDR3nt: TGTGCCAGCAGCTTAGTAGGGTTAAGAGGGAACAATGAAAAACTGTTTTTT

d_gene: TRBD1
j_gene: TRBJ2-5
abundance: .
v_gene: TRBV7-9
CDR3aa: CASSLLGQGQETQYF
CDR3nt: TGTGCCAGCAGCTTACTCGGACAGGGACAAGAGACCCAGTACTTC

d_gene: TRBD1
j_gene: TRBJ2-1
abundance: .
v_gene: TRBV27
CDR3aa: CASTQGTSYNEQFF
CDR3nt: TGTGCCAGCACACAGGGGACCTCCTACAATGAGCAGTTCTTC

d_gene: TRBD2
j_gene: TRBJ2-7
abundance: once
v_gene: TRBV5-1
CDR3aa: CASSLAGTSGTYEQYF
CDR3nt: TGCGCCAGCAGCTTGGCGGGGACTAGCGGAACCTACGAGCAGTACTTC

d_gene: TRBD1
j_gene: TRBJ1-1
abundance: .
v_gene: TRBV6-5
CDR3aa: CASSWTGRTEAFF
CDR3nt: TGTGCCAGCAGTTGGACAGGGAGGACTGAAGCTTTCTTT

d_gene: .
j_gene: TRBJ2-5
abundance: .
v_gene: TRBV7-9
CDR3aa: CASSVRLGKETQYF
CDR3nt: TGTGCCAGCAGCGTTAGACTAGGCAAAGAGACCCAGTACTTC

d_gene: TRBD2
j_gene: TRBJ2-1
abundance: .
v_gene: TRBV5-1
CDR3aa: CASSLKLAGGQIIEQFF
CDR3nt: TGCGCCAGCAGCTTGAAACTAGCGGGGGGGCAAATCATTGAGCAGTTCTTC

d_gene: TRBD1
j_gene: TRBJ2-7
abundance: .
v_gene: TRBV2
CDR3aa: CASSEEGQLYEQYF
CDR3nt: TGTGCCAGCAGTGAAGAGGGACAGCTATACGAGCAGTACTTC

d_gene: .
j_gene: TRBJ2-1
abundance: .
v_gene: TRBV29-1
CDR3aa: CSVVWQSYNEQFF
CDR3nt: TGCAGCGTTGTCTGGCAGTCCTACAATGAGCAGTTCTTC

d_gene: .
j_gene: TRBJ2-1
abundance: .
v_gene: TRBV6-5
CDR3aa: CASSYSSGNEQFF
CDR3nt: TGTGCCAGCAGTTACTCGTCCGGGAATGAGCAGTTCTTC

d_gene: .
j_gene: TRBJ1-5
abundance: .
v_gene: TRBV4-1
CDR3aa: CASSQDLRGSNQPQHF
CDR3nt: TGCGCCAGCAGCCAGGACCTCCGGGGGAGCAATCAGCCCCAGCATTTT

d_gene: .
j_gene: TRBJ2-1
abundance: .
v_gene: TRBV29-1
CDR3aa: CSVEDLRDEQFF
CDR3nt: TGCAGCGTTGAAGATCTCCGGGATGAGCAGTTCTTC

d_gene: TRBD2
j_gene: TRBJ2-7
abundance: .
v_gene: TRBV6-1
CDR3aa: CASSEVSGTFSYEQYF
CDR3nt: TGTGCCAGCAGTGAAGTGAGCGGGACTTTCTCCTACGAGCAGTACTTC

d_gene: .
j_gene: TRBJ1-4
abundance: .
v_gene: TRBV4-1
CDR3aa: CASSTHRDEKLFF
CDR3nt: TGCGCCAGCAGCACCCACAGGGACGAAAAACTGTTTTTT

d_gene: .
j_gene: TRBJ1-5
abundance: .
v_gene: TRBV7-8
CDR3aa: CASSLGGRVGNQPQHF
CDR3nt: TGTGCCAGCAGCTTGGGCGGCAGGGTAGGCAATCAGCCCCAGCATTTT

d_gene: TRBD1
j_gene: TRBJ2-7
abundance: .
v_gene: TRBV6-1
CDR3aa: CASLYIGTGNYEQYF
CDR3nt: TGTGCCAGTCTGTACATCGGGACAGGGAATTACGAGCAGTACTTC

d_gene: .
j_gene: TRBJ1-2
abundance: .
v_gene: TRBV7-9
CDR3aa: CASSATAEEGNYGYTF
CDR3nt: TGTGCCAGCTCAGCTACGGCTGAGGAAGGCAACTATGGCTACACCTTC

d_gene: TRBD1
j_gene: TRBJ1-4
abundance: once
v_gene: TRBV29-1
CDR3aa: CSATGQGGEKLFF
CDR3nt: TGCAGCGCAACAGGACAGGGAGGCGAAAAACTGTTTTTT

d_gene: TRBD1
j_gene: TRBJ2-7
abundance: .
v_gene: TRBV5-4
CDR3aa: CASRGGQGTHYEQYF
CDR3nt: TGTGCCAGCAGGGGAGGACAGGGAACGCACTACGAGCAGTACTTC

d_gene: .
j_gene: TRBJ2-5
abundance: .
v_gene: TRBV10-3
CDR3aa: CAISGGPRKETQYF
CDR3nt: TGTGCCATCAGTGGGGGGCCACGAAAAGAGACCCAGTACTTC

d_gene: .
j_gene: TRBJ2-5
abundance: .
v_gene: TRBV19
CDR3aa: CASSGADLPYQETQYF
CDR3nt: TGTGCCAGTAGTGGGGCGGACCTACCGTACCAAGAGACCCAGTACTTC

d_gene: TRBD2
j_gene: TRBJ2-1
abundance: .
v_gene: TRBV7-2
CDR3aa: CASSRTSGDHEQFF
CDR3nt: TGTGCCAGCAGCCGGACTAGCGGGGACCATGAGCAGTTCTTC

d_gene: .
j_gene: TRBJ2-1
abundance: .
v_gene: TRBV6-1
CDR3aa: CASSEDRGLSEQFF
CDR3nt: TGTGCCAGCAGTGAAGATCGGGGTCTAAGTGAGCAGTTCTTC

d_gene: .
j_gene: TRBJ2-2
abundance: .
v_gene: TRBV28
CDR3aa: CASSLASPGSDTGELFF
CDR3nt: TGTGCCAGCAGTTTGGCATCCCCAGGGTCGGACACCGGGGAGCTGTTTTTT

d_gene: .
j_gene: TRBJ2-5
abundance: .
v_gene: TRBV29-1
CDR3aa: CSAPDKVGTQYF
CDR3nt: TGCAGCGCCCCGGACAAGGTGGGGACCCAGTACTTC